This TCR beta chain was recovered during a study of blood T cell repertoires in COVID-19. Overall study context: COVID-19 samples, acute and convalescent, were from the United States, Italy and Spain. T cells, B-cell-depleted T cells, or PBMCs supplied cDNA or gDNA.

This CDR3 is 13 amino acids long. The V and J ends lost 7 bases and 5 bases respectively, with 13 bases between them. The germline gives CDR1 ENHRY, CDR2 SYGVKD. Original analysis: Reference gene primer amplification gave estimated nucleated cell counts. Sequencing used immunoSEQ multiplex PCR; TCRdb keeps in-frame clones, though not all of them. V, J and clone size were drawn from that table, and D and trimming were deduced from the DNA. Among under 300,000 clones listed, 65% to 80% were seen once. The chain couples TRBV10-3 to TRBJ2-3; the D is unclear. The sequencing input was peripheral blood. The origin of this receptor is a woman in her thirties or forties with active or convalescent COVID-19. CDR3 amino acids: CAINSQRGDTQYF. CDR3 in DNA: TGTGCCATCAATAGTCAACGCGGAGATACGCAGTATTTT.